This is a list of T cell receptor beta chains from one sample in a study of blood T cells in healthy people across ages. MiXCR was run by TCRdb on the 5' RACE reads, yielding one entry per CDR3 protein. The sample lists about 2 million distinct CDR3 sequences; around half were seen once. The sample taken for sequencing was blood. Receptors were obtained from a woman in her thirties or forties in good health. Each CDR3 is given with its conserved first and last residue. A D gene is named only where the DNA matches it firmly. Expanded clones are given a class, and other clones once, few, many or no size at all.

J | D | size | V | DNA | CDR3
TRBJ2-1 | - | - | TRBV4-3 | TGCGCCAGCAGCCAAGACATAAGGGTTTCCTACAATGAGCAGTTCTTC | CASSQDIRVSYNEQFF
TRBJ2-1 | - | few | TRBV20-1 | TGCAGTGCTGGGCTTGGGGGTGAGCAGTTCTTC | CSAGLGGEQFF
TRBJ2-7 | TRBD2 | once | TRBV27 | TGTGCCAGCAGTTTAGCCCCCAGCGGGGGGGCCAATGAGCAGTACTTC | CASSLAPSGGANEQYF
TRBJ2-3 | - | few | TRBV7-2 | TGTGCCAGCAGCTTAGCCCCCGAATGGGCGCAGTATTTT | CASSLAPEWAQYF
TRBJ1-2 | TRBD1 | - | TRBV7-9 | TGTGCCAGCAGCTCCGCCGGGACAGAGACTAACTATGGCTACACCTTC | CASSSAGTETNYGYTF
TRBJ1-2 | - | - | TRBV28 | TGTGCCAGCAAACGGGATCAAGGCTCTTCAAACTATGGCTACACCTTC | CASKRDQGSSNYGYTF
TRBJ2-3 | - | few | TRBV20-1 | TGCAGTGCTAGTAAGGAGGGGGATACGCAGTATTTT | CSASKEGDTQYF
TRBJ2-3 | TRBD2 | - | TRBV20-1 | TGCAGTGCTAGGAGGCTAGGACTAGCGGGGGGAAAAATCACAGATACGCAGTATTTT | CSARRLGLAGGKITDTQYF
TRBJ1-2 | - | - | TRBV11-2 | TGTGCCAGCTCACCGGGGATCTCGTTCAATGGCTACACCTTC | CASSPGISFNGYTF
TRBJ2-7 | TRBD2 | once | TRBV7-8 | TGTGCCAGCAGCACCCACTTGGCGGGGGAACAGCAGTACTTC | CASSTHLAGEQQYF
TRBJ2-3 | TRBD1 | - | TRBV12-5 | TGTGCTAGTGGTCTGAGACAGGGTGGTTTGGATACGCAGTATTTT | CASGLRQGGLDTQYF
TRBJ2-7 | TRBD1 | - | TRBV6-2/TRBV6-3 | TGTGCCAGCAGCCACCTACAGGGGTCTGACTCCTACGAGCAGTACTTC | CASSHLQGSDSYEQYF
TRBJ2-4 | - | - | TRBV2 | TGTGCCAGCAGTGAAGGAGGGGGATACGCCAAAAACATTCAGTACTTC | CASSEGGGYAKNIQYF
TRBJ2-3 | TRBD2 | few | TRBV20-1 | TGCAGTGCTAGATGGCCTAGCGGGGTTATCAGGGCGCAGTATTTT | CSARWPSGVIRAQYF
TRBJ2-3 | TRBD2 | - | TRBV5-1 | TGCGCCAGCAGCTTGGTTGTTAGCGGGGGCCTGAGTGGTACGCAGTATTTT | CASSLVVSGGLSGTQYF
TRBJ2-3 | TRBD1 | many | TRBV4-1 | TGCGCCAGCAGCCAAGACAGGGGGATAGATACGCAGTATTTT | CASSQDRGIDTQYF
TRBJ2-1 | TRBD2 | few | TRBV5-1 | TGCGCCAGCAGCTTACTAGCGGGGGGGGGATCCGACTACAATGAGCAGTTCTTC | CASSLLAGGGSDYNEQFF
TRBJ1-2 | TRBD1 | - | TRBV5-1 | TGCGCCAGCAGCATGGACAGGGACGGCTACACCTTC | CASSMDRDGYTF
TRBJ2-6 | - | - | TRBV20-1 | TGCAGTGCTCCTTCTACAGGGTCTGGGGCCAACGTCCTGACTTTC | CSAPSTGSGANVLTF
TRBJ1-5 | - | - | TRBV4-3 | TGCGCCAGCAGCCAAGATCCGGGAATGTCTCAGCCCCAGCATTTT | CASSQDPGMSQPQHF
TRBJ2-3 | - | - | TRBV10-3 | TGTGCCAACCGGGACATATACACAGATACGCAGTATTTT | CANRDIYTDTQYF
TRBJ2-3 | - | - | TRBV12-3/TRBV12-4 | TGTGCCAGCAGTTTCTATAGGGGGGCGTTCACAGATACGCAGTATTTT | CASSFYRGAFTDTQYF
TRBJ2-7 | - | few | TRBV3-1 | TGTGCCAGCAGCCTCCAACTATCCCCGTTAGGGGGGAGAGCCTACGAGCAGTACTTC | CASSLQLSPLGGRAYEQYF
TRBJ2-1 | TRBD1 | few | TRBV6-6 | TGTGCCAGCAGTATACCGGGACAGGGCGATGAGCAGTTCTTC | CASSIPGQGDEQFF
TRBJ1-4 | - | many | TRBV27 | TGTGCCAGCAGTCCCGGGGGGGGTCCTTCAACTAATGAAAAACTGTTTTTT | CASSPGGGPSTNEKLFF
TRBJ2-7 | - | - | TRBV21-1 | TGTGCCAGCAGCAAAAATACGGGGAAGCGCCGGGACAGGATCTCCTACGAGCAGTACTTC | CASSKNTGKRRDRISYEQYF
TRBJ2-5 | - | few | TRBV20-1 | TGCAGTGCGAGAGGGGGGGCCGTACAAGAGACCCAGTACTTC | CSARGGAVQETQYF
TRBJ1-5 | - | - | TRBV20-1 | TGCAGTGCTATGGCGGGCGTCAATCAGCCCCAGCATTTT | CSAMAGVNQPQHF
TRBJ2-3 | TRBD2 | - | TRBV3-1 | TGTGCCAGCAGCGAAAGCGGGACTAGCGGGGGGGCCATTCGGACCACAGATACGCAGTATTTT | CASSESGTSGGAIRTTDTQYF
TRBJ2-1 | TRBD2 | - | TRBV20-1 | TGCAGTGCTAGAGAGACTAGCGGCCGGGAGGGTGAGCAGTTCTTC | CSARETSGREGEQFF
TRBJ2-7 | TRBD2 | few | TRBV7-2 | TGTGCCAGCAGCTTAGGGACTAGCGGAGGTGACGAGCAGTACTTC | CASSLGTSGGDEQYF
TRBJ2-7 | - | - | TRBV28 | TGTGCCAGCAGCCAGCCAGGGGCTGGAGAGCAGTACTTC | CASSQPGAGEQYF
TRBJ1-2 | - | - | TRBV6-2/TRBV6-3 | TGTGCCAGCAGTTACTCGAAGCCGGGGGGCTGGAGCTATGGCTACACCTTC | CASSYSKPGGWSYGYTF
TRBJ2-1 | - | few | TRBV20-1 | TGCAGTGCTAGCGGAGACAGAAGATACAATGAGCAGTTCTTC | CSASGDRRYNEQFF
TRBJ2-1 | - | - | TRBV7-2 | TGTGCCAGCAGCTTTCGACAGGTGGCGTACAATGAGCAGTTCTTC | CASSFRQVAYNEQFF
TRBJ2-1 | - | few | TRBV19 | TGTGCCAGTAGTAGCTACAGGGGAGGGAATGAGCAGTTCTTC | CASSSYRGGNEQFF
TRBJ2-3 | - | - | TRBV12-3/TRBV12-4 | TGTGCCAGCACCAAACAGAGGGGAGTGGATACGCAGTATTTT | CASTKQRGVDTQYF